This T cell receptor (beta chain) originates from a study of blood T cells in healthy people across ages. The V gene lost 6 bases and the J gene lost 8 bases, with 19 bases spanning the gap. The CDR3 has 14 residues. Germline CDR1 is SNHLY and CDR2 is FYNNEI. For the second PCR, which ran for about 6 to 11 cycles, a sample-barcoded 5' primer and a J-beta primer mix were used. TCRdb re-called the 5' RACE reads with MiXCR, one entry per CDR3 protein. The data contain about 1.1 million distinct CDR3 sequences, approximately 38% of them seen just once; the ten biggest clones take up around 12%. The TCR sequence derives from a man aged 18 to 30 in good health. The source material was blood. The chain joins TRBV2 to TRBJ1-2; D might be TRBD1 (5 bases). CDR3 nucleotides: TGTGCCAGCAGCGAGTTTTCAGGGCGACGGGGCTACACCTTC. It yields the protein CASSEFSGRRGYTF.